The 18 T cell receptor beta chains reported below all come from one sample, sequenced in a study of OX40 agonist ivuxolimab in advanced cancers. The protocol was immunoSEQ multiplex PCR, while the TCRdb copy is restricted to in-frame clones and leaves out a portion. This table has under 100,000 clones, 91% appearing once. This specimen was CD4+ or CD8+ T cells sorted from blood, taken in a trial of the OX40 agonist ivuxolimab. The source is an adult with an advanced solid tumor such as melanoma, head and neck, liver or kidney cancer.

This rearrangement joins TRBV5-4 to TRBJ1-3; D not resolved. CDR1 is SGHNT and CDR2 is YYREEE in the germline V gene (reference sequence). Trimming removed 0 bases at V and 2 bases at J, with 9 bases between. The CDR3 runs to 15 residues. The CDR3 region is CASSLAWGPGNTIYF. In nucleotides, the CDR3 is TGTGCCAGCAGCTTGGCCTGGGGTCCTGGAAACACCATATATTTT.

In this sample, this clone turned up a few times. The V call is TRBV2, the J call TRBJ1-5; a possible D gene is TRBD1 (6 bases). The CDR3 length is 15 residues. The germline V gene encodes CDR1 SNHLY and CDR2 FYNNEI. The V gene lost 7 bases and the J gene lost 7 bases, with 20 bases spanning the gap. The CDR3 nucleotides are TGTGCCAGCACCCTAAGCTCCGGGGGCGGCCAGCCCCAGCATTTT. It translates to CASTLSSGGGQPQHF.

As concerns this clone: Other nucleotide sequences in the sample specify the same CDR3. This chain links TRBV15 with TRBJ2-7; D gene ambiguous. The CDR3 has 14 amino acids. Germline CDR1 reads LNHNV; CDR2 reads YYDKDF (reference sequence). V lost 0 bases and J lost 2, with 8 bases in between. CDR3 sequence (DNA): TGTGCCACCAGCAGAGATCTGGCAGCCTACGAGCAGTACTTC. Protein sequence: CATSRDLAAYEQYF. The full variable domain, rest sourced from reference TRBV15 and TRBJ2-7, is DAMVIQNPRYQVTQFGKPVTLSCSQTLNHNVMYWYQQKSSQAPKLLFHYYDKDFNNEADTPDNFQSRRPNTSFCFLDIRSPGLGDTAMYLCATSRDLAAYEQYFGPGTRLTVT.

The CDR3 spells CAWDDRVGYGYTF. In nucleotides, the CDR3 is TGTGCCTGGGATGACAGGGTGGGCTATGGCTACACCTTC. The chain uses TRBV30 and TRBJ1-2; 7 nucleotides match TRBD1. With 5 bases clipped from V and 4 bases from J, the junction kept 7 bases outside the gene matches. This CDR3 comprises 13 residues. Germline V CDR1 and CDR2: GTSNPN, SVGIG (reference sequence).

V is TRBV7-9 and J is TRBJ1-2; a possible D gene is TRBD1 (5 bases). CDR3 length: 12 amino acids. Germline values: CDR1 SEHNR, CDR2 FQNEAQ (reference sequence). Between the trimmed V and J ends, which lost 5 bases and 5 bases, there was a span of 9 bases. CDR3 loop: CASSPTAYGYTF. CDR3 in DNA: TGTGCCAGCAGCCCGACAGCTTATGGCTACACCTTC.

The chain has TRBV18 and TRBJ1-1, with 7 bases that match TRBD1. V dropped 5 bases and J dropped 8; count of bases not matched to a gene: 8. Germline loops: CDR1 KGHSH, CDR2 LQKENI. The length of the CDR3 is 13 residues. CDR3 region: CASSFQQGPEAFF. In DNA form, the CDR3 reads TGTGCCAGCTCATTTCAACAGGGGCCGGAAGCTTTCTTT.

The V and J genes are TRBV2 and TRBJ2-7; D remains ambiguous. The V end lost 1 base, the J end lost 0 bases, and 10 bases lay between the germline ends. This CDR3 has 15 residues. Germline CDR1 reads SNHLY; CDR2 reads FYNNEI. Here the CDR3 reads CASSEGRLYSYEQYF. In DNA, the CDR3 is TGTGCCAGCAGTGAAGGACGGCTGTACTCCTACGAGCAGTACTTC.

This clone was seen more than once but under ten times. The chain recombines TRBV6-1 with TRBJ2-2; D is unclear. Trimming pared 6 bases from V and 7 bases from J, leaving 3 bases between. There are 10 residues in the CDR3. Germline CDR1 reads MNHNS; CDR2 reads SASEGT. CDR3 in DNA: TGTGCCAGCAGAGTCGGGGAGCTGTTTTTT. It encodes CASRVGELFF.

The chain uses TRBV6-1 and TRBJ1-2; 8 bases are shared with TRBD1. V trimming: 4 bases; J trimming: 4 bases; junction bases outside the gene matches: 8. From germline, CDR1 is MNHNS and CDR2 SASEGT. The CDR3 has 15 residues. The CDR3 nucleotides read TGTGCCAGCAGTGGAGTAGGGGGACAGGCCTATGGCTACACCTTC. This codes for CASSGVGGQAYGYTF.

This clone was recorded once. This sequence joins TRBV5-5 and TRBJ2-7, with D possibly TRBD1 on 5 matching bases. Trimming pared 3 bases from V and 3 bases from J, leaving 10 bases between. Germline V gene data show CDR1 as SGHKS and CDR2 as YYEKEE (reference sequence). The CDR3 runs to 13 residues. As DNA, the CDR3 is TGTGCCAGCAGCTCAACAAGGGGCTACGAGCAGTACTTC. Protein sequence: CASSSTRGYEQYF.

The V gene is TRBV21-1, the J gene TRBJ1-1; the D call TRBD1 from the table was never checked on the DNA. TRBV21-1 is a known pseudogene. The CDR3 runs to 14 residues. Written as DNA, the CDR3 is TGTGCCAGCACCGGACAGAACCAGAACACTGAAGCTTTCTTT. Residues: CASTGQNQNTEAFF.

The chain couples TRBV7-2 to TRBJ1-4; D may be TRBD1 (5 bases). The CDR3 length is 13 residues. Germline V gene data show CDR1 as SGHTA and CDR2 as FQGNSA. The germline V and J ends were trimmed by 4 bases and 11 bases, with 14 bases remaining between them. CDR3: CASSSLTGTKLFF. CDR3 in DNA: TGTGCCAGCAGCTCCCTCACCGGGACGAAACTGTTTTTT.

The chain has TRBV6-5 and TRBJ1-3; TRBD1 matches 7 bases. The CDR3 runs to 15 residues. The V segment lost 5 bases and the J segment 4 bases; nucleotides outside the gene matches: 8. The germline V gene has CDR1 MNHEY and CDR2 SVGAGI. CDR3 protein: CASSTTGVAGNTIYF. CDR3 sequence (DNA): TGTGCCAGCAGTACTACAGGGGTGGCGGGAAACACCATATATTTT.

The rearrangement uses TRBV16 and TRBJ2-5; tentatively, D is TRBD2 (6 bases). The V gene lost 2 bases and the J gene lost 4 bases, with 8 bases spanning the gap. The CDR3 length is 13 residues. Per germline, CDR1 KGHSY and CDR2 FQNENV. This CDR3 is CASSQQEGETQYF. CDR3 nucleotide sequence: TGTGCCAGCAGCCAACAGGAGGGAGAGACCCAGTACTTC.

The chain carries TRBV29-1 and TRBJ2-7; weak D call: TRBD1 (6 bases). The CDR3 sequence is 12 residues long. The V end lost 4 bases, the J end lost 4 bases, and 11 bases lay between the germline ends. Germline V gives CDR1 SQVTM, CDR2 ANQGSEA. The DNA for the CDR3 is TGCAGCGTTGGACGGACAGCGTACGAGCAGTACTTC. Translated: CSVGRTAYEQYF.

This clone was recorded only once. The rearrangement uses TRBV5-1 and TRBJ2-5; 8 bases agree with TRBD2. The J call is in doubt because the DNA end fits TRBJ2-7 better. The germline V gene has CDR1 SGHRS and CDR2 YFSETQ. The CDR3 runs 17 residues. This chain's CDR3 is CASREGSGTFISYEQYF. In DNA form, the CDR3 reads TGCGCCAGCAGAGAGGGTAGCGGGACCTTTATCTCCTACGAGCAGTACTTC.

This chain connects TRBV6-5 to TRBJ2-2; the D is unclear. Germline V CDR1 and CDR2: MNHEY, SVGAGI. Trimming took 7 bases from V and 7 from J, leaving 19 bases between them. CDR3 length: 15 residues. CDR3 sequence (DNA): TGTGCCAGCACATTTCACTCCAACTCACGCGGGGAGCTGTTTTTT. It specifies CASTFHSNSRGELFF.

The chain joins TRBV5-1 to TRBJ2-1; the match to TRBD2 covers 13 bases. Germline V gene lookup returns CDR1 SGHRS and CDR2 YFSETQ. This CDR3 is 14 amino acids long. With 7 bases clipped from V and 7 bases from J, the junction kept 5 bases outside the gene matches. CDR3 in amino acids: CASDPGLAGNEQFF. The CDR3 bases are TGCGCCAGCGACCCGGGACTAGCGGGGAATGAGCAGTTCTTC.